The source of this T cell receptor (beta chain) is a study of T-cell reconstitution after alpha-beta-depleted transplantation in children. For TCRbeta, the library was prepared with unique molecular identifiers. MiXCR, applied by TCRdb to the PCR reads, yields one record per CDR3 protein. Among about 17,000 distinct CDR3 sequences, roughly an eighth were seen once, and the ten largest hold approximately 71%. This clonotype has a count of ten or more. The antigen is not known. Study-level results: A year had passed since transplant, and T-cell counts and diversity by then came mostly from newly produced T cells. Surviving recipient cells, namely T cells and thymic progenitors, were the source of high day-60 TCRbeta diversity in some patients.

The CDR3 totals 13 residues. Germline V gene sequence: CDR1 LGHDT, CDR2 YNNKEL (reference sequence). Trimming left V 1 base short and J 1 base short, with 4 bases between. The sequenced sample was PBMCs, mostly from graft donor cells, obtained 180 days after TCRalphabeta/CD19-depleted stem cell transplant. The gene calls are TRBV3-1 and TRBJ1-1, with no clear D. This TCR came from a boy under two years old who had a stem cell transplant for Wiskott-Aldrich syndrome, so the T cells may come from the graft donor. This CDR3 reads CASSQVGNTEAFF. The CDR3, as DNA: TGTGCCAGCAGCCAAGTCGGGAACACTGAAGCTTTCTTT.